The rows below give T cell receptor beta chains drawn from one sample of a study of Ad26.COV2.S vaccination and SARS-CoV-2 variants. Sequencing was performed with immunoSEQ multiplex PCR; in TCRdb, only in-frame clones are kept and a portion is missing. The data contain 200,000 to 250,000 clones, roughly 90% of them singletons. The material sequenced was peripheral blood, taken in a trial of Ad26.COV2.S vaccine versus placebo. Receptors were obtained from a person aged 18-60 years who received the Ad26.COV2.S COVID-19 vaccine or a placebo. Each CDR3 is given with its conserved first and last residue. The D gene is left open where the match is weak. Some rows have no size entry. The others give once, few or many, or a class for an expanded clone.

size	D	J	V	CDR3	DNA
NA	TRBD2	TRBJ2-3	TRBV5-4	CASSLGLADTDTQYF	TGTGCCAGCAGCCTCGGACTAGCAGACACAGATACGCAGTATTTT
NA	NA	TRBJ2-2	TRBV29-1	CSVHDRNQGTGELFF	TGCAGCGTTCATGACCGGAATCAGGGCACCGGGGAGCTGTTTTTT
NA	TRBD2	TRBJ2-7	TRBV28	CASRPPGLVLSEQYF	TGTGCCAGCAGACCTCCGGGACTAGTGCTTTCCGAGCAGTACTTC
NA	NA	TRBJ1-1	TRBV19	CASSMGQGLGTEAFF	TGTGCCAGTAGTATGGGTCAAGGGTTGGGCACTGAAGCTTTCTTT
NA	NA	TRBJ2-1	TRBV27	CASSLRVYNEQFF	TGTGCCAGCAGTTTAAGAGTCTACAATGAGCAGTTCTTC
NA	NA	TRBJ1-2	TRBV11-3	CASSRPGGMGYTF	TGTGCCAGCAGCCGCCCCGGAGGCATGGGCTACACCTTC
once	NA	TRBJ2-1	TRBV11-1	CASSSDKLTYNEQFF	TGTGCCAGCAGTTCCGACAAACTAACCTACAATGAGCAGTTCTTC
NA	TRBD1	TRBJ1-2	TRBV6-5	CASSSFQGAGNYGYTF	TGTGCCAGCAGTTCCTTTCAGGGGGCTGGGAACTATGGCTACACCTTC
NA	TRBD2	TRBJ2-3	TRBV5-4	CASKPGTTRTDTQYF	TGTGCGAGCAAACCCGGGACTACACGCACAGATACGCAGTATTTT
NA	NA	TRBJ2-3	TRBV4-1	CASSLPGFPDTQYF	TGCGCCAGCAGCCTCCCGGGGTTCCCAGATACGCAGTATTTT
NA	NA	TRBJ2-2	TRBV5-8	CASSLLSGELFF	TGTGCCAGCAGCCTCTTATCCGGGGAGCTGTTTTTT
NA	TRBD1	TRBJ1-5	TRBV24-1	CATSAGQVGNQPQHF	TGTGCCACCAGTGCGGGACAGGTTGGCAATCAGCCCCAGCATTTT
few	NA	TRBJ2-7	TRBV7-9	CASSFSSATSYEQYF	TGTGCCAGCAGCTTTAGTAGCGCGACGTCCTACGAGCAGTACTTC